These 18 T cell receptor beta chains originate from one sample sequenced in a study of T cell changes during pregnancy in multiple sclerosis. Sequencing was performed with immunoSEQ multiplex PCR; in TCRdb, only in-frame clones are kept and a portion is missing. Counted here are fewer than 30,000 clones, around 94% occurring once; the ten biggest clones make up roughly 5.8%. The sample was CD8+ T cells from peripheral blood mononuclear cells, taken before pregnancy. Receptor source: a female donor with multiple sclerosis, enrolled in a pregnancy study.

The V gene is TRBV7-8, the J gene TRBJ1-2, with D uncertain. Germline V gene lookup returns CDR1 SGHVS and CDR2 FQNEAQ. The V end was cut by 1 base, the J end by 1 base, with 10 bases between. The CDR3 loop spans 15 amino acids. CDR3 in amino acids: CASSLEDTLNYGYTF. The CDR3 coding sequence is TGTGCCAGCAGCTTAGAAGACACCCTTAACTATGGCTACACCTTC.

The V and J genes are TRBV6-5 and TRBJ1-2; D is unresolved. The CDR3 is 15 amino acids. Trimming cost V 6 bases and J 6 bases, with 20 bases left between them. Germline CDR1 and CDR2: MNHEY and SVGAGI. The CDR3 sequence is CASSYGEGSGDGYTF. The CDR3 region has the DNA TGTGCCAGCAGCTACGGCGAGGGCTCGGGAGATGGCTACACCTTC.

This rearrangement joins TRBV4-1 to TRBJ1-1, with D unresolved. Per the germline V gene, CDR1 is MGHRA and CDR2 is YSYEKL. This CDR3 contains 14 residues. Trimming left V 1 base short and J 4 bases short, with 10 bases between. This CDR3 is CASSQALSGTEAFF. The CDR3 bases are TGCGCCAGCAGCCAAGCTTTGTCGGGCACTGAAGCTTTCTTT.

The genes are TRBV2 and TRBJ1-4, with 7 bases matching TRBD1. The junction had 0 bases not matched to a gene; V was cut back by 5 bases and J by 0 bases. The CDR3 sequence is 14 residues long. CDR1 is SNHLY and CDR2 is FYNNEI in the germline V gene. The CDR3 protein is CASSTGATNEKLFF. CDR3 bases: TGTGCCAGCAGTACAGGGGCAACTAATGAAAAACTGTTTTTT.

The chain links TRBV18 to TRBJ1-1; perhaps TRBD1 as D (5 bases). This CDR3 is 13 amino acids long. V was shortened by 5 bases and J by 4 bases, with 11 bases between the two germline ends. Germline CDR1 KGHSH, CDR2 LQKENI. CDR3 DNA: TGTGCCAGCTCATCTCAGGGTATCACTGAAGCTTTCTTT. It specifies CASSSQGITEAFF.

The CDR3 DNA reads TGCAGCGTTGTGGGGAGCCCCGAAAACACCATATATTTT. It translates to CSVVGSPENTIYF. The chain uses TRBV29-1 and TRBJ1-3; no clear D. The CDR3 runs 13 residues. Trimming pared 4 bases from V and 6 bases from J, leaving 13 bases between. Germline loops: CDR1 SQVTM, CDR2 ANQGSEA.

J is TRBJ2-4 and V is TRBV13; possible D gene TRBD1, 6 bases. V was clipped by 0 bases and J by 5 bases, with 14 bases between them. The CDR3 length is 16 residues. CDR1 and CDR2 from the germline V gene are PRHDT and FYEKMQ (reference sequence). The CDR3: CASSLGTAGDQNIQYF. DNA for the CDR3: TGTGCCAGCAGCTTAGGCACTGCAGGGGATCAAAACATTCAGTACTTC. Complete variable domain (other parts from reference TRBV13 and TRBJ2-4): AAGVIQSPRHLIKEKRETATLKCYPIPRHDTVYWYQQGPGQDPQFLISFYEKMQSDKGSIPDRFSAQQFSDYHSELNMSSLELGDSALYFCASSLGTAGDQNIQYFGAGTRLSVL.

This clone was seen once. In DNA form, the CDR3 reads TGTGCTAGTGGCCTTAGCGGGGCCTACAATGAGCAGTTCTTC. Protein product: CASGLSGAYNEQFF. The chain employs TRBV12-5 and TRBJ2-1; TRBD2 aligns across 8 bases. Germline CDR1 and CDR2: LGHNT and FRNRAP. This CDR3 region has 14 residues. Trimming at V came to 6 bases and at J to 2 bases, leaving 3 bases not matched to a gene.

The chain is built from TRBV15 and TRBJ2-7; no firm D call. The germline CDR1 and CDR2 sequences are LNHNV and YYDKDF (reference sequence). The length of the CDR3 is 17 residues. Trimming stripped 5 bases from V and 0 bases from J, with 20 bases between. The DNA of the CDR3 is TGTGCCACCAGCGGGCCCCCTATAATTGCCGGCTCCTACGAGCAGTACTTC. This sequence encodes CATSGPPIIAGSYEQYF. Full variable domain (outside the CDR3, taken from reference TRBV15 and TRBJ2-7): DAMVIQNPRYQVTQFGKPVTLSCSQTLNHNVMYWYQQKSSQAPKLLFHYYDKDFNNEADTPDNFQSRRPNTSFCFLDIRSPGLGDTAMYLCATSGPPIIAGSYEQYFGPGTRLTVT.

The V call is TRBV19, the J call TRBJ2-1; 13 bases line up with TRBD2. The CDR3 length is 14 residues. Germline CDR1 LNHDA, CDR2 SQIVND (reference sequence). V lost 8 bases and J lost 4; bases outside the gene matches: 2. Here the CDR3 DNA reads TGTGCCAGTGGGACTAGCGGGGCTTACAATGAGCAGTTCTTC. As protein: CASGTSGAYNEQFF.

CDR3 protein: CASGANLRDLTEAFF. CDR3 sequence (DNA): TGTGCCAGCGGGGCTAACCTAAGGGATTTGACTGAAGCTTTCTTT. V usage is TRBV25-1 and J usage is TRBJ1-1, with a weak D call TRBD1 (5 bases). Per germline, CDR1 MGHDK and CDR2 SYGVNS. CDR3 length: 15 amino acids. The V and J ends lost 8 bases and 5 bases respectively, with 21 bases between them.

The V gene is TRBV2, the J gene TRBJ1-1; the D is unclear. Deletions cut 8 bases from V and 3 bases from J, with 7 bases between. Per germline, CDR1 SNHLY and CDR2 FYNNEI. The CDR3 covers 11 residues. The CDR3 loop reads CASRTYTEAFF. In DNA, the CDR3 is TGTGCCAGCCGCACATACACTGAAGCTTTCTTT.

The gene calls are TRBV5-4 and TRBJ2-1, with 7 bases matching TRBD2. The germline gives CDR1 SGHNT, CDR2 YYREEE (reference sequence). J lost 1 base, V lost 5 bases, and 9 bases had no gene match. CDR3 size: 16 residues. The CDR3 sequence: CASRNSGFFSYNEQFF. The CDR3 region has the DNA TGTGCCAGCAGGAATAGCGGGTTCTTTTCCTACAATGAGCAGTTCTTC.

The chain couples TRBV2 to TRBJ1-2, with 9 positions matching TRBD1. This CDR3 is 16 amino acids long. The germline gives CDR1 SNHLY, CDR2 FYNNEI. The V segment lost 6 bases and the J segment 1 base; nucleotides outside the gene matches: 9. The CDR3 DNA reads TGTGCCAGCAGCTCGCACCCGGGACAGGGTAACTATGGCTACACCTTC. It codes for CASSSHPGQGNYGYTF.

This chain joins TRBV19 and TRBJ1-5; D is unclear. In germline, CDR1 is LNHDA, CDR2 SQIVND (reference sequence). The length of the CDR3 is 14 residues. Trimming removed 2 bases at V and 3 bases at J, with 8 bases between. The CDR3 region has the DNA TGTGCCAGTAGTATATGGGCAGCCAATCAGCCCCAGCATTTT. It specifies CASSIWAANQPQHF.

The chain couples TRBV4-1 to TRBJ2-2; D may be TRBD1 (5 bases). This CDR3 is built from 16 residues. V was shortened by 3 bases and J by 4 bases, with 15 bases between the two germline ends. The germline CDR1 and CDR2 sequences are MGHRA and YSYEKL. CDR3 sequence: CASSHLSRGTTGELFF. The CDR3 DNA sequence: TGCGCCAGCAGCCACCTTTCAAGGGGTACCACCGGGGAGCTGTTTTTT.

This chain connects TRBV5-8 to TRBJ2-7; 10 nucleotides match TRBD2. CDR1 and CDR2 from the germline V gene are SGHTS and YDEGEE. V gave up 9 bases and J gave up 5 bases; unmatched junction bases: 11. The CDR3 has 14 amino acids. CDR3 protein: CATYPSSGRDEQYF. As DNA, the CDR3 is TGTGCCACCTATCCCTCTAGCGGGAGAGACGAGCAGTACTTC. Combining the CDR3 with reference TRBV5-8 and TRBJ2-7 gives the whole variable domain EAGVTQSPTHLIKTRGQQATLRCSPISGHTSVYWYQQALGLGLQFLLWYDEGEERNRGNFPPRFSGRQFPNYSSELNVNALELEDSALYLCATYPSSGRDEQYFGPGTRLTVT.

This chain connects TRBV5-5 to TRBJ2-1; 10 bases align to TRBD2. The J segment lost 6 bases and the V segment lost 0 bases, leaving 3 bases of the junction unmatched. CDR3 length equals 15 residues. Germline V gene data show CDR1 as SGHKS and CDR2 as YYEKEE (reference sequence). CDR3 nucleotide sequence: TGTGCCAGCAGCTTGGAGGCTAGCGGGGGCAATGAGCAGTTCTTC. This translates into CASSLEASGGNEQFF.